Listed below are T cell receptor beta chains from one sample, sequenced in a study of T cell changes during pregnancy in multiple sclerosis. Assay: immunoSEQ multiplex PCR; the TCRdb copy retains only in-frame clones and omits some. The table includes fewer than 45,000 clones, about nine tenths detected once. The input for sequencing was CD4+ T cells from peripheral blood mononuclear cells, taken in the first trimester of pregnancy. These receptors were collected from a female donor with multiple sclerosis, enrolled in a pregnancy study. CDR3s include the opening cysteine and the closing phenylalanine or tryptophan.

V,J,CDR3
TRBV4-3,TRBJ2-3,CASSQDEATDTQYF
TRBV28,TRBJ2-7,CASSFYIPPYEQYF
TRBV28,TRBJ1-4,CAASTPGGTHLGGEKLFF
TRBV29-1,TRBJ1-1,CSAVGGDTEAFF
TRBV5-1,TRBJ1-3,CASSWGDRDGNTIYF
TRBV6-5,TRBJ1-2,CASSYSRQRPTYTF
TRBV7-6,TRBJ2-3,CASSLGLAEVADTQYF
TRBV4-2,TRBJ2-3,CASSLQLGTSEPDTQYF
TRBV7-9,TRBJ1-2,CASSLMGDYGYTF
TRBV5-3,TRBJ2-1,CARSLSGVLAVRNEQFF
TRBV5-1,TRBJ2-7,CASSLGELALYEQYF
TRBV6-6,TRBJ2-6,CASRLTGVSGANVLTF
TRBV6-5,TRBJ2-7,CASSYSKLAGWYEQYF
TRBV6-1,TRBJ2-3,CASSRGLGTDTQYF
TRBV28,TRBJ1-5,CASNIGRGRARGQPQHF
TRBV19,TRBJ2-3,CASSPGGDTQYF
TRBV2,TRBJ2-7,CASSDQKISSYEQYF
TRBV4-1,TRBJ1-2,CASSQGEGLYGYTF
TRBV5-8,TRBJ2-5,CASSLARVIQETQYF
TRBV19,TRBJ2-2,CASSNSGTGGADTGELFF
TRBV28,TRBJ2-6,CASSPGGSGANVLTF
TRBV5-4,TRBJ2-7,CASSLDQGGEQYF
TRBV11-2,TRBJ2-3,CASSLDLGLGVTDTQYF
TRBV6-5,TRBJ2-2,CASNTGAGELFF
TRBV27,TRBJ1-4,CASSERVTNEKLFF
TRBV28,TRBJ1-4,CASSSAGIWDEKLFF
TRBV14,TRBJ2-5,CASSHRDAETQYF
TRBV7-9,TRBJ2-1,CAGEVAIDEQFF
TRBV30,TRBJ1-5,CAWSTGNQPQHF
TRBV28,TRBJ2-1,CASSSFIGSGGRSGNEQFF
TRBV2,TRBJ2-3,CASDRDRGGTDTQYF
TRBV5-4,TRBJ1-1,CASSLGQGRPNTEAFF
TRBV10-3,TRBJ1-3,CAISDREAGNTIYF
TRBV9,TRBJ2-5,CASSVGGSRETQYF
TRBV11-2,TRBJ2-3,CASSMGLAGVLDTQYF
TRBV28,TRBJ1-2,CASSPLREGAGGYTF
TRBV7-9,TRBJ1-1,CASSFGTGEGTNTEAFF
TRBV6-5,TRBJ1-2,CASSSPGGGYTF
TRBV29-1,TRBJ2-1,CSVGGAWQFF
TRBV6-5,TRBJ1-6,CASSSTGSSPLHF
TRBV6-4,TRBJ1-3,CASSEADPSGNTIYF
TRBV5-8,TRBJ2-3,CASSPLTVDTQYF
TRBV7-2,TRBJ2-7,CASSYGTGSGQYF